This T cell receptor beta chain stems from a study of T cell responses to AZD1222 COVID-19 vaccine. Profiling relied on immunoSEQ multiplex PCR, and the TCRdb table lists in-frame clones only, not all of them. The sample holds some 130,000 clones, 90% seen once. This CDR3 region has 15 residues. Germline CDR1 MDHEN, CDR2 SYDVKM. V gave up 3 bases and J gave up 0 bases, with 12 bases separating them. Comment on this clone: Within the sample, other DNA sequences also encode this same CDR3.

This material consisted of peripheral blood, taken on day 0 of AZD1222 vaccination. The rearrangement uses TRBV28 and TRBJ2-7, with D perhaps assigned TRBD1 or TRBD2 (6 bases each). The TCR originated in an adult in good health. The CDR3 DNA is TGTGCCAGCAGTTTTCGGGGGCCGAGCTCCTACGAGCAGTACTTC. Translated, it gives CASSFRGPSSYEQYF.